The following is a T cell receptor (beta chain) sequence with its context. The antigen remains unidentified. The CDR3 covers 15 residues. MiXCR, applied by TCRdb to the 5' RACE reads, yields one record per CDR3 protein. The table lists 250,000 to 350,000 distinct CDR3 sequences, around 10% of them singletons. The sample originates from a study of T cells after yellow fever vaccination. The study, taken as a whole, reports: Primary-vaccination clones mostly resurfaced post-booster (under 98% CD4, approximately 89% CD8). Abundant clonotypes from the bulk population could contaminate FACS-sorted repertoires.

The material sequenced was CD4+ T cells sorted from PBMCs, taken 5 days after the yellow fever booster vaccination. The chain links TRBV3-2 to TRBJ2-7; the listed D gene, TRBD1, was not tested against the DNA. TRBV3-2 is a pseudogene segment. The source of this sequence is a man aged 18 to 30 who received the YFV17D yellow fever vaccine. The CDR3 nucleotides are TGTGCCAGCAGCCCCCCTTCAGACGACCTTTACGAGCAGTACTTC. Encoded protein: CASSPPSDDLYEQYF.